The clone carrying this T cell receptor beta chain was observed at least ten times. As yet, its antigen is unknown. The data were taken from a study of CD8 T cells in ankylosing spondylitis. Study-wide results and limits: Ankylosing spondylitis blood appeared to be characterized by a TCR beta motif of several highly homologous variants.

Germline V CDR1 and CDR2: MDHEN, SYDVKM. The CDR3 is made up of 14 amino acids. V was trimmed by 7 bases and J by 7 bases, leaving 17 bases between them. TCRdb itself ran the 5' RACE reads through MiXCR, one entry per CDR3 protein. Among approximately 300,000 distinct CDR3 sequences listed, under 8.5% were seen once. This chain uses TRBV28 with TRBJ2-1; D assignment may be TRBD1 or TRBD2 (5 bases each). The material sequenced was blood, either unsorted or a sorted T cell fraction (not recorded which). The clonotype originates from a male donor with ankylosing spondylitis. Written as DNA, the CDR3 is TGTGCCAGCAAGGGTGGGACCTCCGGGAATGAGCAGTTCTTC. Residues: CASKGGTSGNEQFF.